The next 5 T cell receptor beta chains were all read from a single sample in a study of OX40 agonist ivuxolimab in advanced cancers. Assay used: immunoSEQ multiplex PCR; TCRdb lists only in-frame clones, some missing. The table records tens of thousands of clones, approximately 90% of them present only once. The sample in question was CD4+ or CD8+ T cells sorted from blood, obtained in a trial of the OX40 agonist ivuxolimab. These receptors all come from an adult with an advanced solid tumor such as melanoma, head and neck, liver or kidney cancer.

The rearrangement links TRBV6-5 to TRBJ1-6; possible D gene TRBD1, 5 bases. Germline CDR1 and CDR2: MNHEY and SVGAGI. V gave up 8 bases and J gave up 7 bases, with 18 bases separating them. The CDR3 is 15 residues long. The CDR3 reads CASSFERGRNSPLHF. The CDR3 region has the DNA TGTGCCAGCTCTTTCGAGAGGGGACGCAATTCACCCCTCCACTTT.

The rearrangement joins TRBV29-1 to TRBJ2-3; 10 positions match TRBD1. The V gene end was trimmed by 6 bases and the J gene end by 6 bases; junction bases not matched to a gene: 6. Germline V gives CDR1 SQVTM, CDR2 ANQGSEA. The CDR3 runs to 13 residues. CDR3 sequence (DNA): TGCAGCGTGGAGGACAGGGGGAGGGATACGCAGTATTTT. The encoded protein is CSVEDRGRDTQYF.

The CDR3 spells CASSFLADQETQYF. In DNA, the CDR3 is TGTGCCAGCAGCTTTCTAGCGGACCAAGAGACCCAGTACTTC. The chain carries TRBV7-9 and TRBJ2-5, with TRBD2 matching 7 bases. The germline V gene has CDR1 SEHNR and CDR2 FQNEAQ (reference sequence). This CDR3 spans 14 amino acids. V gave up 3 bases and J gave up 0 bases; unmatched junction bases: 1. Together with reference TRBV7-9 and TRBJ2-5, the CDR3 gives the full variable domain: DTGVSQNPRHKITKRGQNVTFRCDPISEHNRLYWYRQTLGQGPEFLTYFQNEAQLEKSRLLSDRFSAERPKGSFSTLEIQRTEQGDSAMYLCASSFLADQETQYFGPGTRLLVL.

This chain joins TRBV5-1 and TRBJ2-3; D remains ambiguous. The CDR3 totals 13 residues. The germline V gene has CDR1 SGHRS and CDR2 YFSETQ. V gave up 4 bases and J gave up 2 bases, with 8 bases separating them. The CDR3 DNA reads as TGCGCCAGCAGCCTGGACCCCACAGATACGCAGTATTTT. Protein sequence: CASSLDPTDTQYF.

The chain is built from TRBV13 and TRBJ2-2; D gene uncertain. V was cut by 8 bases and J by 0 bases, with 7 bases left in between. The CDR3 runs 13 residues. The germline CDR1 and CDR2 sequences are PRHDT and FYEKMQ (reference sequence). CDR3 loop: CASSHANTGELFF. Here the CDR3 DNA reads TGTGCCAGCTCCCATGCGAACACCGGGGAGCTGTTTTTT.